One sample yielded the 21 T cell receptor beta chains listed below, sequenced in a study of beta chain features in type 1 diabetes. Study-level findings and limits: The study found moderately but significantly shorter TCRB CDR3s in all four CD4+ subsets of Type 1 diabetes patients.

Reverse transcription of all isolated RNA meant that expressed TCRB transcripts were sequenced. Profiled with immunoSEQ multiplex PCR; TCRdb holds only in-frame clones, not every one. The repertoire includes 15,000 or so clones, over 60% of them detected once, and about 0.54% sits in the top ten. These TCRs are of unknown antigen specificity. The sample comprised stem cell memory CD4+ T cells from blood. Every receptor here comes from a woman in her late teens or twenties with type 1 diabetes.

J is TRBJ1-1 and V is TRBV19, with D uncertain. The germline V and J ends were trimmed by 6 bases and 5 bases, with 13 bases remaining between them. CDR1 and CDR2 (germline): LNHDA, SQIVND (reference sequence). The CDR3 runs 13 residues. CDR3: CASSPRGWTEAFF. The CDR3 DNA reads TGTGCCAGTAGCCCCCGGGGATGGACTGAAGCTTTCTTT.

The chain couples TRBV18 to TRBJ2-7; 8 bases agree with TRBD1. The CDR3 has 15 amino acids. CDR1 and CDR2 from the germline V gene are KGHSH and LQKENI. V gave up 2 bases and J gave up 2 bases; unmatched junction bases: 5. CDR3 bases: TGTGCCAGCTCACCAGGGACAGGACTAACCTACGAGCAGTACTTC. Translating gives CASSPGTGLTYEQYF.

The chain combines TRBV30 with TRBJ2-7; possible D gene TRBD2, 7 bases. Germline values: CDR1 GTSNPN, CDR2 SVGIG (reference sequence). The germline V and J ends were trimmed by 0 bases and 9 bases, with 18 bases remaining between them. This CDR3 contains 14 residues. As DNA, the CDR3 is TGTGCCTGGAGTGTACAAGGGGGGGTCGTCGGGCAGTACTTC. Translated, it gives CAWSVQGGVVGQYF.

The chain has TRBV7-2 and TRBJ2-2, with D perhaps TRBD1 (6 bases). Germline values: CDR1 SGHTA, CDR2 FQGNSA. The ends were cut back, 5 bases at V and 1 base at J, with 11 bases in the middle. The CDR3 runs 15 residues. The CDR3 coding sequence is TGTGCCAGCAGCCACGACAGGCTGAACACCGGGGAGCTGTTTTTT. Translating it yields CASSHDRLNTGELFF. Full variable domain (outside the CDR3, taken from reference TRBV7-2 and TRBJ2-2): GAGVSQSPSNKVTEKGKDVELRCDPISGHTALYWYRQSLGQGLEFLIYFQGNSAPDKSGLPSDRFSAERTGGSVSTLTIQRTQQEDSAVYLCASSHDRLNTGELFFGEGSRLTVL.

This clone has more than one count but fewer than ten. The V and J genes are TRBV15 and TRBJ1-1; a weak D match, TRBD1 (5 bases). The CDR3 is 15 residues long. Germline V gene data show CDR1 as LNHNV and CDR2 as YYDKDF (reference sequence). V shed 0 bases and J shed 1 base, with 9 bases lying between them. The CDR3 DNA reads TGTGCCACCAGCAGAGAATCGGGGGAGAACACTGAAGCTTTCTTT. Its translation is CATSRESGENTEAFF.

The chain combines TRBV29-1 with TRBJ2-3; TRBD1 is a possible D gene (5 bases). CDR1 is SQVTM, CDR2 ANQGSEA, per germline. This CDR3 spans 12 amino acids. Trimming cost V 2 bases and J 3 bases, with 6 bases left between them. The CDR3 is CSVERGTDTQYF. Here the CDR3 DNA reads TGCAGCGTTGAAAGGGGAACAGATACGCAGTATTTT.

The J gene is TRBJ1-1, the V gene TRBV6-5, with D tentatively TRBD1 (6 bases). The CDR3 runs 14 residues. CDR1 MNHEY and CDR2 SVGAGI come from the germline V gene. The V end was cut by 2 bases, the J end by 2 bases, with 9 bases between. The CDR3: CASSYGRGNTEAFF. CDR3 DNA: TGTGCCAGCAGTTACGGCAGGGGCAACACTGAAGCTTTCTTT.

This clone was detected once. The V gene is TRBV7-2, the J gene TRBJ2-7; D unresolved. The CDR3 extends over 13 amino acids. V was clipped by 2 bases and J by 6 bases, with 11 bases between them. Per the germline V gene, CDR1 is SGHTA and CDR2 is FQGNSA. The CDR3 DNA follows: TGTGCCAGCAGCTTAAACCCTAGATCCGAGCAGTACTTC. Translation gives CASSLNPRSEQYF.

J is TRBJ2-3 and V is TRBV4-1, with TRBD2 identical over 9 bases. With V trimmed by 4 bases and J by 1 base, 3 bases remained unmatched. Germline V gives CDR1 MGHRA, CDR2 YSYEKL. The CDR3 loop spans 15 amino acids. The CDR3 DNA follows: TGCGCCAGCAGCCCTCGGACTAGCGGCACAGATACGCAGTATTTT. This translates into CASSPRTSGTDTQYF.

This clone was recorded a few times. This rearrangement joins TRBV2 to TRBJ2-7; 7 bases line up with TRBD1. V lost 6 bases to trimming and J lost 2 bases; unmatched junction nucleotides: 7. CDR1 is SNHLY, CDR2 FYNNEI, per germline. The CDR3 is 14 amino acids. The CDR3 spells CASRDGTATYEQYF. CDR3 in DNA: TGTGCCAGCAGGGATGGGACAGCCACCTACGAGCAGTACTTC.

This clone was counted between two and nine times. This chain uses TRBV4-3 with TRBJ2-4; D unresolved. Trimming took 0 bases from V and 3 from J, leaving 12 bases between them. CDR3 length: 16 residues. Germline V CDR1 and CDR2: LGHNA, YSLEER. Written as DNA, the CDR3 is TGCGCCAGCAGCCAAGATCCTACGCCCGGCAAAAACATTCAGTACTTC. Translating it yields CASSQDPTPGKNIQYF.

The chain links TRBV19 to TRBJ2-1; no firm D call. V was clipped by 0 bases and J by 9 bases, with 12 bases between them. In germline, CDR1 is LNHDA, CDR2 SQIVND (reference sequence). This CDR3 region has 14 residues. CDR3 sequence: CASSIELTTGEQFF. DNA of the CDR3: TGTGCCAGTAGTATAGAGCTTACTACCGGTGAGCAGTTCTTC.

The chain links TRBV10-2 to TRBJ2-7, with a possible D match to TRBD2 (5 bases). Per germline, CDR1 WSHSY and CDR2 SAAADI. The V end was cut by 0 bases, the J end by 6 bases, with 9 bases between. The CDR3 has 13 residues. CDR3 in amino acids: CASSESGVVEQYF. The CDR3 DNA follows: TGCGCCAGCAGTGAGTCGGGAGTTGTCGAGCAGTACTTC.

The CDR3 nucleotides read TGCGCCAGCCGACCCCAGGGGGCCGGAACAGATACGCAGTATTTT. Translated, it gives CASRPQGAGTDTQYF. The chain uses TRBV5-1 and TRBJ2-3; 8 bases are a match to TRBD1. There are 15 residues in the CDR3. From germline, CDR1 is SGHRS and CDR2 YFSETQ. V was clipped by 7 bases and J by 3 bases; unmatched bases: 10.

The rearrangement joins TRBV7-2 to TRBJ2-1; 13 nucleotides line up with TRBD2. The CDR3 is 19 residues long. Germline CDR1 is SGHTA and CDR2 is FQGNSA. After removal of 2 bases from V and 0 bases from J, the junction contained 7 bases not matched to a gene. CDR3 nucleotide sequence: TGTGCCAGCAGCTTATCGGGACTAGCGGGGTCGAGCTCCTACAATGAGCAGTTCTTC. Translated, it gives CASSLSGLAGSSSYNEQFF. Looking up the rest from reference TRBV7-2 and TRBJ2-1 gives the full variable domain: GAGVSQSPSNKVTEKGKDVELRCDPISGHTALYWYRQSLGQGLEFLIYFQGNSAPDKSGLPSDRFSAERTGGSVSTLTIQRTQQEDSAVYLCASSLSGLAGSSSYNEQFFGPGTRLTVL.

The V and J genes are TRBV6-5 and TRBJ1-1, with unresolved D. From germline, CDR1 is MNHEY and CDR2 SVGAGI. Trimming stripped 4 bases from V and 10 bases from J, with 16 bases between. This CDR3 is built from 13 residues. The CDR3 here is CASSSLSGERAFF. Written as DNA, the CDR3 is TGTGCCAGCAGTTCGCTTAGTGGGGAGAGAGCTTTCTTT.

The gene calls are TRBV7-3 and TRBJ2-1, with D possibly TRBD1 on 5 matching bases. CDR3 size: 13 residues. Germline CDR1 reads SGHTA; CDR2 reads FQGTGA. V was clipped by 8 bases and J by 9 bases, with 17 bases between them. The CDR3 DNA is TGTGCCAGCTCATATGGGGCTCTCGGTGAGCAGTTCTTC. It translates to CASSYGALGEQFF.

V and J are TRBV27 and TRBJ1-1, with TRBD1 identical over 7 bases. Germline loops: CDR1 MNHEY, CDR2 SMNVEV (reference sequence). After removal of 4 bases from V and 1 base from J, the junction contained 0 bases not matched to a gene. The CDR3 covers 13 residues. CDR3 in DNA: TGTGCCAGCAGTTGGACAGGGAACACTGAAGCTTTCTTT. It encodes CASSWTGNTEAFF.

The table lists this clone with a few counts. This chain links TRBV7-2 with TRBJ2-7, with D perhaps TRBD2 (6 bases). Germline CDR1 is SGHTA and CDR2 is FQGNSA. CDR3 length: 16 amino acids. Deletions cut 5 bases from V and 0 bases from J, with 17 bases between. CDR3 sequence (DNA): TGTGCCAGCAGCCCCCGAAATAGCGGAAGCTCCTACGAGCAGTACTTC. Amino acid sequence: CASSPRNSGSSYEQYF.

This clone was seen just once. CDR3 in amino acids: CASSMLASSYNEQFF. DNA of the CDR3: TGTGCCAGCAGTATGCTAGCGAGCTCCTACAATGAGCAGTTCTTC. The chain has TRBV2 and TRBJ2-1; maybe TRBD2 (6 bases). Germline CDR1 reads SNHLY; CDR2 reads FYNNEI. V was trimmed by 5 bases and J by 0 bases, leaving 11 bases between them. This CDR3 has 15 amino acids.

V and J are TRBV7-2 and TRBJ2-4, with 8 bases that match TRBD2. CDR3 length: 14 residues. Germline V lookup: CDR1 SGHTA, CDR2 FQGNSA. Germline trimming cut 5 bases from V and 12 bases from J; bases unmatched to any gene: 12. CDR3 coding DNA: TGTGCCAGCAGCCTACCCGGGGGGGTTCGGGCTCAGTACTTC. It specifies CASSLPGGVRAQYF.